A selection of T cell receptor beta chains follows, all from one sample in a study of shared clonotypes between healthy human individuals. This table comes from immunoSEQ multiplex PCR, and its TCRdb copy is limited to in-frame clones, with some not included. The sample has some 1 million clones, about 70% seen once. The specimen sequenced was memory CD4+ T cells sorted from blood. The receptors were gathered from a man aged 18 to 29 in good health. The CDR3 runs from the conserved cysteine through the conserved F or W. Fields, in order: D gene, clone size, V gene, J gene, CDR3 DNA, CDR3 protein. The D gene is left open where the match is weak. The size of a clone is reported for some rows only, either as once, few or many, or as a class for expanded clones.

>NA|NA|TRBV5-1|TRBJ1-2
TGCGCCAGCAGCTTGGGACGGGGAGGGGGCTATGGCTACACCTTC
CASSLGRGGGYGYTF
>NA|NA|TRBV19|TRBJ2-1
TGTGCCAGTAGTAGAGGGGGCTCCTACAATGAGCAGTTCTTC
CASSRGGSYNEQFF
>NA|NA|TRBV6-4|TRBJ2-1
TGTGCCAGCAGTGACTTGATAGGGCCAGCAGGCGAGCAGTTCTTC
CASSDLIGPAGEQFF
>TRBD2|NA|TRBV7-2|TRBJ2-7
TGTGCCAGCAGCTTAGCGGCTAGCGGGAGTTTCTCCTACGAGCAGTACTTC
CASSLAASGSFSYEQYF
>NA|NA|TRBV4-2|TRBJ2-2
TGTGCCAGCACACCGGGGCCAAACACCGGGGAGCTGTTTTTT
CASTPGPNTGELFF
>TRBD2|few|TRBV11-3|TRBJ2-3
TGTGCCAGCAGCTCTAGCGGGAGCCCAGATACGCAGTATTTT
CASSSSGSPDTQYF
>NA|many|TRBV6-1|TRBJ1-2
TGTGCCAGCAGTGAAGCCGGCGGAAACTATGGCTACACCTTC
CASSEAGGNYGYTF
>NA|once|TRBV7-9|TRBJ1-2
TGTGCCAGCAGCTTAATAAGGGGATCTAACTATGGCTACACCTTC
CASSLIRGSNYGYTF
>TRBD1|NA|TRBV5-5|TRBJ2-2
TGTGCCAGCAGCTTGAAGGGGGCCGACACCGGGGAGCTGTTTTTT
CASSLKGADTGELFF
>NA|NA|TRBV30|TRBJ1-5
TGTGCCTGGAGCCGCGGACGGGAGAATCAGCCCCAGCATTTT
CAWSRGRENQPQHF
>TRBD1|NA|TRBV27|TRBJ1-2
TGTGCCAGCAGTCGACAGGGGGCAGGGTATGGCTACACCTTC
CASSRQGAGYGYTF
>NA|NA|TRBV5-1|TRBJ2-5
TGCGCCAGCAGCTTGGAGGGTCAGAAAGAGACCCAGTACTTC
CASSLEGQKETQYF
>NA|NA|TRBV15|TRBJ1-1
TGTGCCACCAGCAGAGAGACAGGCATGAACACTGAAGCTTTCTTT
CATSRETGMNTEAFF
>NA|NA|TRBV7-6|TRBJ2-3
TGTGCCAGCAGTGGGGGGCCCGGCACAGATACGCAGTATTTT
CASSGGPGTDTQYF
>NA|few|TRBV30|TRBJ1-5
TGTGCCTGGAGTGTAGGGGAAAATCAGCCCCAGCATTTT
CAWSVGENQPQHF
>TRBD2|NA|TRBV7-2|TRBJ2-3
TGTGCCAGCAGCTTAGCCCCTAGCGGGGGCCGGGATACGCAGTATTTT
CASSLAPSGGRDTQYF
>NA|NA|TRBV9|TRBJ2-2
TGTGCCAGCAGCGTAGGCTCCCCGGGGAGAGGCACCGGGGAGCTGTTTTTT
CASSVGSPGRGTGELFF
>TRBD2|NA|TRBV4-2|TRBJ2-1
TGTGCCAGCAGCCAAGACCTGTCGTCGGCGGGGGGTGTTAATGAGCAGTTCTTC
CASSQDLSSAGGVNEQFF
>TRBD1|NA|TRBV18|TRBJ1-4
TGTGCCAGCTCACCATTAGGAGTGACAGGGGTTACTGAAAAACTGTTTTTT
CASSPLGVTGVTEKLFF
>NA|NA|TRBV10-3|TRBJ2-7
TGTGCCATCAGTGACTTCTCCAGCGAGCAGTACTTC
CAISDFSSEQYF
>NA|NA|TRBV5-1|TRBJ2-1
TGCGCCAGCAGCCCGACCTCTGGGGGTTCCTACAATGAGCAGTTCTTC
CASSPTSGGSYNEQFF
>TRBD1|NA|TRBV5-5|TRBJ2-7
TGTGCCAGCAGCTTGGAGGGCCGGGCGACAGGGGGCTCCTACGAGCAGTACTTC
CASSLEGRATGGSYEQYF
>TRBD1|NA|TRBV6-1|TRBJ1-5
TGTGCCAGCATCCTACAGGGGGCTAGCAATCAGCCCCAGCATTTT
CASILQGASNQPQHF
>TRBD2|once|TRBV10-2|TRBJ2-2
TGCGCCACCCGTCCCGCAGCGGGGGGGGCCGGGGAGCTGTTTTTT
CATRPAAGGAGELFF
>NA|NA|TRBV6-6|TRBJ2-6
TGTGCCAGCAGTTACGGTAGGGATGCTGGGGCCAACGTCCTGACTTTC
CASSYGRDAGANVLTF
>NA|NA|TRBV5-6|TRBJ2-7
TGTGCCAGCAGCTTGTACAACTCCTACGAGCAGTACTTC
CASSLYNSYEQYF
>TRBD2|NA|TRBV5-6|TRBJ2-4
TGTGCCAGCAGCTCCCTGGGCGGGAGCGCCATTCAGTACTTC
CASSSLGGSAIQYF
>TRBD1|NA|TRBV5-4|TRBJ1-2
TGTGCCAGCAGCCTGGGGAGAGGGGGCCCGGGCGGCTACACCTTC
CASSLGRGGPGGYTF
>NA|NA|TRBV19|TRBJ1-2
TGTGCCAGTAGTTCGTCGGGGACACCAATAAATGGCTACACCTTC
CASSSSGTPINGYTF
>NA|NA|TRBV5-1|TRBJ1-3
TGCGCCAGCAGCTTTATGACCGGGACGGCCTCTGGAAACACCATATATTTT
CASSFMTGTASGNTIYF
>NA|NA|TRBV9|TRBJ2-6
TGTGCCAGCGGCGACAGGGAGGCTGGGGCCAACGTCCTGACTTTC
CASGDREAGANVLTF
>NA|once|TRBV6-5|TRBJ1-2
TGTGCCAGCAGTTACACCTACGGACTGAATAACTATGGCTACACCTTC
CASSYTYGLNNYGYTF
>NA|NA|TRBV5-1|TRBJ1-1
TGCGCCAGCAGACCTCAGGCGTCGGGGAACACTGAAGCTTTCTTT
CASRPQASGNTEAFF
>NA|NA|TRBV5-1|TRBJ2-2
TGCGCCAGCAGGCCAGACGGTACCGGGGAGCTGTTTTTT
CASRPDGTGELFF
>NA|NA|TRBV6-4|TRBJ1-2
TGTGCCAGCAGTGAACAACCCGGGACCTCAAGCAATGGCTACACCTTC
CASSEQPGTSSNGYTF
>NA|NA|TRBV5-1|TRBJ2-2
TGCGCCAGCAGCTTGGCCAATTCGTTTGGCGGGGAGCTGTTTTTT
CASSLANSFGGELFF
>TRBD1|NA|TRBV30|TRBJ1-3
TGTGCCTGGAGCACAAGACTTAGGGACAGCTTCTCTGGAAACACCATATATTTT
CAWSTRLRDSFSGNTIYF
>TRBD2|NA|TRBV7-2|TRBJ2-5
TGTGCCAGCAGCTTCAGCGGGGGAAAAGAGACCCAGTACTTC
CASSFSGGKETQYF
>NA|NA|TRBV7-8|TRBJ2-7
TGTGCCAGCAGCTTAGGGGGGACTCCTAACGAGCAGTACTTC
CASSLGGTPNEQYF
>NA|NA|TRBV2|TRBJ1-2
TGTGCCAGCACCCAAGAGGGGGGCTACACCTTC
CASTQEGGYTF
>NA|NA|TRBV7-9|TRBJ2-7
TGTGCCAGCAGCTGGCGCGGGTCTGGGGGAACCACCTACGAGCAGTACTTC
CASSWRGSGGTTYEQYF
>TRBD1|NA|TRBV6-4|TRBJ1-5
TGTGCCAGCAGTTTCCGGACAGGGGGCGGACAGCCCCAGCATTTT
CASSFRTGGGQPQHF
>NA|NA|TRBV7-2|TRBJ2-3
TGTGCCAGCAGCGTTCGGGGACTCACCGACACAGATACGCAGTATTTT
CASSVRGLTDTDTQYF
>NA|many|TRBV10-3|TRBJ1-6
TGTGCCATCAGTGAGTCCCCCCAAGGGAATTCACCCCTCCACTTT
CAISESPQGNSPLHF
>NA|NA|TRBV4-2|TRBJ2-1
TGTGCCAGCAGCCAAGATAGGAGCGGGCTAGCGTTTGGTAGGGAGCAGTTCTTC
CASSQDRSGLAFGREQFF
>NA|NA|TRBV13|TRBJ1-3
TGTGCCAGCAGCTTTGAGAACTCTGGAAACACCATATATTTT
CASSFENSGNTIYF
>NA|NA|TRBV11-2|TRBJ2-7
TGTGCCAGCAGACTCCTAGCGCCCCCCTCCTACGAGCAGTACTTC
CASRLLAPPSYEQYF
>NA|NA|TRBV7-2|TRBJ2-7
TGTGCCAGCAGCTCACCACAGGGCTACGAGCAGTACTTC
CASSSPQGYEQYF
>NA|NA|TRBV7-2|TRBJ2-3
TGTGCCAGCATGTTTTTGGGTACGCAGTATTTT
CASMFLGTQYF
>NA|NA|TRBV7-3|TRBJ2-7
TGTGCCAGCAGCTTAGGACGGATTAATGGCGAGCAGTACTTC
CASSLGRINGEQYF
>NA|NA|TRBV30|TRBJ1-5
TGTGCCTGGAGTGTTATTGGGGTCAATAGCAATCAGCCCCAGCATTTT
CAWSVIGVNSNQPQHF
>TRBD2|once|TRBV5-1|TRBJ2-3
TGCGCCAGCAGCCCGGGGGGAGATACGCAGTATTTT
CASSPGGDTQYF
>NA|NA|TRBV5-1|TRBJ2-5
TGCGCCAGCAGCTTGGCCTTATCAGGACAAGAGACCCAGTACTTC
CASSLALSGQETQYF
>NA|NA|TRBV11-1|TRBJ1-1
TGTGCCAGCAGCTTCAAAACCCTCATGAACACTGAAGCTTTCTTT
CASSFKTLMNTEAFF
>TRBD1|NA|TRBV28|TRBJ2-4
TGTGCCAGCAGCACCACGACAGGGGGAAACATTCAGTACTTC
CASSTTTGGNIQYF